This TCR beta chain was recovered during a study of blood T cells in healthy people across ages. The CDR3 is 13 residues long. Germline-derived CDR1 and CDR2 are MNHEY and SMNVEV (reference sequence). Trimming removed 4 bases at V and 5 bases at J, with 12 bases between. A second about 6 to 12 cycle PCR used barcoded and J-beta primers. Using its own MiXCR run on the 5' RACE reads, TCRdb lists one record per CDR3 protein. Of about 1,400,000 distinct CDR3 sequences listed, about 40% were seen once; the top ten hold around 8%. The clonotype originates from a woman younger than 30 in good health. The chain couples TRBV27 to TRBJ2-7, with D possibly matching TRBD1 (6 bases). The material sequenced was blood. CDR3: CASSSTGSNEQYF. The CDR3 DNA reads TGTGCCAGCAGTTCTACAGGGAGTAACGAGCAGTACTTC.